This T cell receptor (beta chain) comes out of a study of cytomegalovirus exposure and HLA in healthy donors. Turning to this clone: The antigen remains undetermined.

V lost 5 bases and J 6 bases, leaving 10 bases between the germline ends. CDR1 and CDR2 (germline): SGHVS, FNYEAQ. This CDR3 has 13 amino acids. The PCR had 60 Vbeta and 13 Jbeta primers. Sequenced by immunoSEQ multiplex PCR; TCRdb stores in-frame clones only, minus some. The sample shows 90,000 to 140,000 clones, 78% of them seen only once. The study, taken as a whole, reports: Specificity of three CMV-associated chains for CMV antigens was verified in vitro. Fewer N-insertions than the approximately 700-donor mean were reportedly shown by an Asian-associated ancestry cluster in a later analysis.

Sequenced: PBMCs. The sequence was collected from a man aged 30-40 years in good health and CMV-seronegative. The chain joins TRBV7-6 to TRBJ2-2; possible D gene TRBD1, 5 bases. The CDR3 reads CASSNQGSGELFF. In DNA, the CDR3 is TGTGCCAGCAGCAACCAGGGATCCGGGGAGCTGTTTTTT.